This TCR beta chain came from a study of T cell repertoires in cytomegalovirus infection. Findings and caveats of the study: CMV-specific TCR beta clonotypes restricted by HLA-C were the ones dominating the ex vivo response.

Ten or more counts support this clonotype. What it binds is unknown. Germline V gene sequence: CDR1 MGHRA, CDR2 YSYEKL. The CDR3 runs 14 residues. Between the trimmed V and J ends, which lost 0 bases and 3 bases, there was a span of 9 bases. TCRdb re-called the reads with MiXCR, one entry per CDR3 protein. The sample lists approximately 260,000 distinct CDR3 sequences, about 20% occurring once. Sample: cultured PBMCs, taken from culture after CMV antigen stimulation. The sequence was obtained from a human donor in good health (CMV status not recorded). Some clones in this sample may be carry-over from other donors' samples. V usage is TRBV4-1 and J usage is TRBJ2-7; D may be TRBD1 (7 bases). CDR3 in amino acids: CASSQDQGGYEQYF. The CDR3, as DNA: TGCGCCAGCAGCCAAGATCAGGGGGGCTACGAGCAGTACTTC.